These 23 T cell receptor beta chains originate from one sample sequenced in a study of blood T cell repertoires in COVID-19. Assay: immunoSEQ multiplex PCR; the TCRdb copy retains only in-frame clones and omits some. The profile shows approximately 500,000 clones, 85% to 90% of them singletons. The specimen was peripheral blood. The receptors shown here come from a woman aged 45-59 years with COVID-19, enrolled during active disease.

The genes are TRBV29-1 and TRBJ1-4, with TRBD1 as a possible D gene (5 bases). V lost 7 bases, J lost 0 bases, and 15 bases lay in between. The CDR3 runs 15 residues. The germline CDR1 and CDR2 sequences are SQVTM and ANQGSEA. The CDR3 sequence: CSAGDGGSTNEKLFF. The CDR3, as DNA: TGCAGCGCCGGGGACGGGGGTTCAACTAATGAAAAACTGTTTTTT.

This sequence joins TRBV6-2 or TRBV6-3 and TRBJ2-7, with a tentative D call TRBD2 (5 bases). The CDR3 totals 16 residues. Germline V lookup: CDR1 MNHEY, CDR2 SVGEGT. The ends were cut back, 6 bases at V and 1 base at J, with 19 bases in the middle. The CDR3 coding sequence is TGTGCCAGCAGCATAGGGCGGGTGAACCCTTCCTACGAGCAGTACTTC. This encodes CASSIGRVNPSYEQYF.

This rearrangement joins TRBV28 to TRBJ2-1, with 13 positions matching TRBD2. CDR1 MDHEN and CDR2 SYDVKM come from the germline V gene. This CDR3 region has 17 residues. The J segment lost 6 bases and the V segment lost 5 bases, leaving 10 bases of the junction unmatched. The CDR3 spells CASSVAGTSGVTNEQFF. The CDR3 DNA reads as TGTGCCAGCAGTGTCGCCGGGACTAGCGGGGTGACCAATGAGCAGTTCTTC.

The gene calls are TRBV7-9 and TRBJ2-2; TRBD2 matches at 8 bases. V lost 7 bases to trimming and J lost 0 bases; unmatched junction nucleotides: 7. Germline loops: CDR1 SEHNR, CDR2 FQNEAQ (reference sequence). This CDR3 has 16 amino acids. CDR3 coding DNA: TGTGCCAGCATCCTCTGGCGGGGGGCGAACACCGGGGAGCTGTTTTTT. This translates into CASILWRGANTGELFF. The full variable domain, with the rest looked up from reference TRBV7-9 and TRBJ2-2, is DTGVSQNPRHKITKRGQNVTFRCDPISEHNRLYWYRQTLGQGPEFLTYFQNEAQLEKSRLLSDRFSAERPKGSFSTLEIQRTEQGDSAMYLCASILWRGANTGELFFGEGSRLTVL.

The chain uses TRBV4-2 and TRBJ1-1, with TRBD1 matching 7 bases. J lost 4 bases, V lost 0 bases, and 11 bases had no gene match. This CDR3 is 17 amino acids long. The V gene's germline CDR1 is LGHNA and CDR2 YNFKEQ. In DNA form, the CDR3 reads TGTGCCAGCAGCCAAGATCTAATGGGACAGTCTAGCACTGAAGCTTTCTTT. As protein: CASSQDLMGQSSTEAFF.

This clone was observed a handful of times. Other DNA sequences in this specimen translate into the identical CDR3. The J gene is TRBJ1-1, the V gene TRBV5-1, with 7 bases aligning to TRBD1. The CDR3 extends over 14 amino acids. Losses at the gene ends were 2 bases for V and 0 bases for J; bases not matched to a gene: 1. Germline V gives CDR1 SGHRS, CDR2 YFSETQ. CDR3: CASSLGTVNTEAFF. The DNA for the CDR3 is TGCGCCAGCAGCTTAGGGACAGTGAACACTGAAGCTTTCTTT.

The chain couples TRBV3-1 (or the pseudogene TRBV3-2) to TRBJ2-7; possibly TRBD2 for D (7 bases). The V gene's germline CDR1 is LGHDT and CDR2 YNNKEL (reference sequence). There are 12 residues in the CDR3. V was trimmed by 6 bases and J by 6 bases, leaving 12 bases between them. The CDR3: CASRQGGGEQYF. CDR3 nucleotides: TGTGCCAGCAGACAGGGCGGGGGCGAGCAGTACTTC.

This clone was counted a few times. CDR3 bases: TGTGCCAGCACGGAGGGGTCCAATCAGCCCCAGCATTTT. This sequence encodes CASTEGSNQPQHF. This sequence joins TRBV6-6 and TRBJ1-5; TRBD1 might be the D (5 bases). CDR3 size: 13 residues. V lost 7 bases and J 3 bases, leaving 10 bases between the germline ends. Germline V gene data show CDR1 as MNHNY and CDR2 as SVGAGI (reference sequence).

This chain uses TRBV2 with TRBJ2-1; tentatively, D is TRBD2 (7 bases). This CDR3 is built from 14 residues. V dropped 6 bases and J dropped 7 bases, with 16 bases sitting between them. Germline CDR1 is SNHLY and CDR2 is FYNNEI. The CDR3 protein is CASRVKGGENEQFF. The CDR3 coding sequence is TGTGCCAGCAGAGTCAAGGGGGGGGAGAATGAGCAGTTCTTC. Combining the CDR3 with reference TRBV2 and TRBJ2-1 gives the whole variable domain EPEVTQTPSHQVTQMGQEVILRCVPISNHLYFYWYRQILGQKVEFLVSFYNNEISEKSEIFDDQFSVERPDGSNFTLKIRSTKLEDSAMYFCASRVKGGENEQFFGPGTRLTVL.

V is TRBV9 and J is TRBJ1-1; 9 bases are a match to TRBD1. CDR1 SGDLS and CDR2 YYNGEE come from the germline V gene. Trimming cost V 4 bases and J 8 bases; bases outside gene matches: 15. The CDR3 sequence is 16 residues long. The CDR3 is CASSPLSPGTGIEAFF. For the CDR3, the DNA is TGTGCCAGCAGCCCTTTAAGTCCCGGGACAGGGATAGAAGCTTTCTTT.

A few counts support this clone. The V and J genes are TRBV1 and TRBJ2-3; the D call TRBD2 from the table was never checked on the DNA. TRBV1 is shown as a pseudogene. This CDR3 is built from 14 residues. The CDR3 reads CTSSQGGRTDTQYF. As DNA, the CDR3 is TGCACCAGCAGCCAAGGGGGGAGGACAGATACGCAGTATTTT.

V and J are TRBV2 and TRBJ1-4, with 8 positions matching TRBD1. After removal of 8 bases from V and 3 bases from J, the junction contained 8 bases not matched to a gene. Germline V gene data show CDR1 as SNHLY and CDR2 as FYNNEI. The CDR3 is 15 residues long. CDR3 amino acids: CASSGQGLSNEKLFF. The CDR3 region has the DNA TGTGCCAGCTCCGGACAGGGTTTATCTAATGAAAAACTGTTTTTT.

This chain links TRBV5-4 with TRBJ2-2, with TRBD2 matching 8 bases. Germline V lookup: CDR1 SGHNT, CDR2 YYREEE (reference sequence). V lost 4 bases and J lost 5; bases outside the gene matches: 10. The CDR3 consists of 16 residues. In DNA, the CDR3 is TGTGCCAGCAGCGGCTCCGGGACTAGAGGGACCGGGGAGCTGTTTTTT. This gives the protein CASSGSGTRGTGELFF.

The V gene is TRBV4-1, the J gene TRBJ2-2; D gene unclear. The germline V gene encodes CDR1 MGHRA and CDR2 YSYEKL. Trimming left V 3 bases short and J 1 base short, with 6 bases between. The CDR3 is made up of 14 amino acids. The CDR3 DNA sequence: TGCGCCAGCAGCCATAGCAGGAACACCGGGGAGCTGTTTTTT. Encoded protein: CASSHSRNTGELFF.

This chain joins TRBV2 and TRBJ1-5; possibly TRBD1 for D (6 bases). Germline V gene lookup returns CDR1 SNHLY and CDR2 FYNNEI. Trimming took off 3 bases at V and 6 bases at J, with 9 bases between the two ends. The CDR3 extends over 13 amino acids. In DNA form, the CDR3 reads TGTGCCAGCAGTGATGAGGGGGTTCAGCCCCAGCATTTT. The encoded protein is CASSDEGVQPQHF. The full variable domain, completed using reference TRBV2 and TRBJ1-5, is EPEVTQTPSHQVTQMGQEVILRCVPISNHLYFYWYRQILGQKVEFLVSFYNNEISEKSEIFDDQFSVERPDGSNFTLKIRSTKLEDSAMYFCASSDEGVQPQHFGDGTRLSIL.

The rearrangement links TRBV5-8 to TRBJ1-2; no clear D gene. The ends were cut back, 1 base at V and 8 bases at J, with 9 bases in the middle. Germline CDR1 is SGHTS and CDR2 is YDEGEE. CDR3 size: 12 residues. CDR3 sequence (DNA): TGTGCCAGCAGCTTGCGAGATTGGGGCTACACCTTC. This codes for CASSLRDWGYTF.

The rearrangement uses TRBV9 and TRBJ1-1, with D maybe TRBD1 (6 bases). V lost 0 bases and J 2 bases, leaving 17 bases between the germline ends. The CDR3 consists of 17 residues. Germline CDR1 SGDLS, CDR2 YYNGEE. For the CDR3, the DNA is TGTGCCAGCAGCGTAGGGGGGGGCGTGGGGCCCAACACTGAAGCTTTCTTT. Translation: CASSVGGGVGPNTEAFF.

The chain couples TRBV12-2 to TRBJ1-4. TRBV12-2 is marked as a pseudogene. The CDR3 covers 14 residues. In DNA, the CDR3 is TGTGCAAGTCGCACGCGGGACCGTAATGAAAAACTGTTTTTT. Translating it yields CASRTRDRNEKLFF.

The genes are TRBV19 and TRBJ1-5, with 9 bases fitting TRBD1. There are 14 residues in the CDR3. V lost 6 bases, J lost 4 bases, and 4 bases stayed unmatched. Germline-derived CDR1 and CDR2 are LNHDA and SQIVND (reference sequence). The CDR3 DNA reads as TGTGCCAGTAGGATGGGACAGGGAAATCAGCCCCAGCATTTT. This encodes CASRMGQGNQPQHF.

J is TRBJ1-1 and V is TRBV3-1 (or the pseudogene TRBV3-2); no definite D call. Germline V gene sequence: CDR1 LGHDT, CDR2 YNNKEL (reference sequence). The V and J ends lost 5 bases and 1 base respectively, with 11 bases between them. The CDR3 has 14 residues. The CDR3 loop reads CASSNEVRNTEAFF. The CDR3 region has the DNA TGTGCCAGCAGCAATGAGGTCAGGAACACTGAAGCTTTCTTT.

This clone was observed a single time. The V call is TRBV5-1, the J call TRBJ1-2; D gene ambiguous. The CDR3 runs 13 residues. V lost 3 bases and J lost 3, with 9 bases in between. Germline V gene data show CDR1 as SGHRS and CDR2 as YFSETQ. DNA for the CDR3: TGCGCCAGCAGCTCCGGGTCACACTATGGCTACACCTTC. Translated, it gives CASSSGSHYGYTF. Variable domain in full (rest from reference TRBV5-1 and TRBJ1-2): KAGVTQTPRYLIKTRGQQVTLSCSPISGHRSVSWYQQTPGQGLQFLFEYFSETQRNKGNFPGRFSGRQFSNSRSEMNVSTLELGDSALYLCASSSGSHYGYTFGSGTRLTVV.

The J gene is TRBJ1-2, the V gene TRBV6-6; weak D call: TRBD1 (5 bases). CDR3 length: 16 residues. Per the germline V gene, CDR1 is MNHNY and CDR2 is SVGAGI (reference sequence). V lost 5 bases and J 6 bases, leaving 22 bases between the germline ends. The CDR3 here is CASSPTRQSPTDGYTF. CDR3 bases: TGTGCCAGCAGTCCCACCCGACAGTCCCCCACTGATGGCTACACCTTC.

This clone was detected once. The chain uses TRBV12-3 or TRBV12-4 and TRBJ2-7; TRBD1 might be the D (6 bases). V lost 10 bases, J lost 6 bases, and 16 bases lay in between. The CDR3 contains 12 residues. CDR3 in amino acids: CATGVWLGEQYF. In DNA, the CDR3 is TGTGCCACAGGGGTTTGGTTAGGCGAGCAGTACTTC.